The 4 T cell receptor beta chains reported below all come from one sample, sequenced in a study of cytotoxic CD8 clonotypes in ibrutinib-treated CLL. Assay used: immunoSEQ multiplex PCR; TCRdb lists only in-frame clones, some missing. The sample shows under 45,000 clones, around 63% of them seen only once. The source was PBMCs, collected at disease progression, from a patient treated with ibrutinib. These receptors came from a human donor with chronic lymphocytic leukemia.

The chain is built from TRBV5-1 and TRBJ1-2; no clear D gene. The length of the CDR3 is 13 residues. Germline loops: CDR1 SGHRS, CDR2 YFSETQ. V lost 2 bases and J 0 bases, leaving 5 bases between the germline ends. For the CDR3, the DNA is TGCGCCAGCAGCTTCGATCCTAACTATGGCTACACCTTC. Translating it yields CASSFDPNYGYTF. The full variable domain, with the rest looked up from reference TRBV5-1 and TRBJ1-2, is KAGVTQTPRYLIKTRGQQVTLSCSPISGHRSVSWYQQTPGQGLQFLFEYFSETQRNKGNFPGRFSGRQFSNSRSEMNVSTLELGDSALYLCASSFDPNYGYTFGSGTRLTVV.

The chain carries TRBV6-4 and TRBJ1-1; D is uncertain. Germline values: CDR1 MRHNA, CDR2 SNTAGT. V was pared by 6 bases and J by 1 base, with 9 bases between. The CDR3 length is 13 residues. CDR3 nucleotide sequence: TGTGCCAGCAGCCCATCGGGGAACACTGAAGCTTTCTTT. Translation: CASSPSGNTEAFF.

The chain links TRBV25-1 to TRBJ1-2; D is perhaps TRBD1 (5 bases). With 5 bases removed from V and 0 bases from J, the gap between germline ends came to 19 bases. The CDR3 sequence is 17 residues long. Germline CDR1 MGHDK, CDR2 SYGVNS. The CDR3 nucleotides are TGTGCCAGCAGTAATCGGGGGGGGAAGTCCCCTAACTATGGCTACACCTTC. Its translation is CASSNRGGKSPNYGYTF.

This clone appeared a few times. The J gene is TRBJ2-3, the V gene TRBV10-2; D possibly corresponds to TRBD2 (5 bases). V was clipped by 7 bases and J by 2 bases, with 7 bases between them. The CDR3 length is 12 residues. CDR1 is WSHSY and CDR2 is SAAADI in the germline V gene. CDR3 protein: CASMRATDTQYF. CDR3 nucleotides: TGCGCCAGCATGAGGGCCACAGATACGCAGTATTTT.